Sequencing of this TCR beta chain was carried out in a study of cytomegalovirus exposure and HLA in healthy donors (dated by TCRdb to between 2016 and 2019). Study-level background: In an earlier analysis of some 610 of the donors, less than 350 Gb of sequence data and roughly 100 million unique TCR beta sequences from roughly 180 million T cells were reported. The study was designed to test whether signatures of past pathogen exposure could be identified by cataloging public T cell receptors. In an earlier analysis of several hundred of the donors, high-throughput TCR beta sequencing was used to judge whether each TCR beta V gene segment behaved as functional or pseudogenic. In a later genetic analysis, genome-wide SNP genotypes for about 65% of the roughly 670 donors were used, and that subset was treated as a discovery cohort. Along with the roughly 710-subject first cohort, a separate validation cohort of over a hundred different subjects was used. The T cell repertoires of 700 or so subjects were profiled by immunosequencing and related to cytomegalovirus serostatus. Rather than drawing on any new phenotypic data, the later analysis identified candidate immune exposures from TCR beta sequences and the way those sequences occurred across donors. A later analysis re-examined previously published TCR beta repertoires from 610 or so donors and added high-resolution HLA genotyping to investigate patterns of TCR occurrence. Both class I and class II loci were covered by HLA typing, at four-digit resolution. All discovery cohort repertoires had been generated on a single sequencing platform. Across about 370 genotyped donors of the cohort, an average of roughly 230,000 unique TCR beta nucleotide sequences per donor were sequenced, and 15% to 20% of those sequences were non-productive. Donor age, sex, ethnicity and CMV serostatus were compiled alongside the repertoire data. Of the roughly 400 genotyped donors, 75% to 85% were placed in the genetic ancestry cluster associated with self-reported Caucasian donors. An early release that covered fewer than 800 HLA-typed donors contained 300 to 350 gigabases of sequencing data and about 84 million unique TCR sequences. High-throughput TCR immunosequencing, statistical association of individual TCRs with disease status, and machine learning were combined to predict cytomegalovirus infection status. Several DR-DQ haplotypes were handled as single units for association and clustering because linkage in the cohort was strong. Typing coverage varied by locus: roughly 620-640 donors for A, B, C, DRB1 and DQB1; roughly 510 for DQA1; nearly 610 for DPA1; roughly 450 for DPB1. Broad study findings and their caveats: In a later analysis, several top co-occurrence clusters were reported to appear linked to parvovirus B19, influenza, CMV and Epstein-Barr virus. Because HLA typing was missing for some donors at each locus, association tests included only the typed subset. According to the authors, the approach could potentially be generalized to other disease states and immunological phenotypes. A total of 164 TCR beta chains were listed by the study as associated with cytomegalovirus. According to a later analysis, TCR association rates differed among HLA loci, with DRB1 alleles showing the most associated TCRs and HLA-C alleles showing the fewest. An association between a missense DCLRE1C variant and V-gene and J-gene trimming of TCR beta chains was found in a later genetic analysis and replicated in an independent cohort. The classifier was reported to diagnose cytomegalovirus status with high specificity and sensitivity in both the original and validation cohorts. In an earlier analysis of some 550 of the donors, most TCR beta V segments were observed in productive rearrangements about 90% or about 30% of the time, broadly matching IMGT annotations. A cluster of highly shared sequence variants was judged likely to represent a technical artifact of the sequencing pipeline. The presence/absence analyses assumed that sequencing depth was roughly uniform across donors, and that assumption may not be true. Because the 87-base-pair reads could not distinguish some IMGT-functional V segments, including TRBV6-2 and TRBV6-3, those segments were excluded. Only TCR beta chains were sequenced in this cohort, and the absence of alpha or paired-chain data limited detectable features. When HLA alleles, especially DR and DQ, strongly co-occurred, attributing TCR associations to individual alleles was difficult. In vitro tests confirmed that a few of the cytomegalovirus-associated TCR beta chains recognize cytomegalovirus antigens. In a later analysis, HLA-associated TCR beta chains showed more clonal expansion and lower generation probabilities than non-associated chains that were equally common. A further reported finding was that TCR beta sequences accurately predicted the HLA-A and HLA-B alleles for most subjects in the first cohort. According to a later genetic analysis, donors in an Asian-associated ancestry cluster had fewer N-insertions in productive TCRs than the approximately 610-donor mean. Most TCR sequences were seen in very few donors, while some public TCRs were found in many individuals. Immune exposure information for the cohort was limited to CMV serostatus. Specific HLA alleles were associated with over 15,000 TCR beta sequences at a false discovery rate of 0.05 in a later analysis. Linkage disequilibrium might explain the correlated functional status among segregating V segments, but an unknown experimental factor could not be ruled out. In a later analysis, most CMV-associated TCR beta chains were found to appear HLA-restricted, with HLA associations seemingly driven largely by CMV exposure. Approximately 18 rarely observed V segments, including chromosome 9 orphons, were excluded from the earlier analysis of several hundred of the donors because counts were too low.

The cohort comprised 550 to 700 healthy bone marrow donors. At the time of sampling, all cohort members were nominally healthy, though unrecorded immune exposures were likely present. The donor tested CMV seronegative, placing the donor among the roughly 340 seronegative members of the cohort. A peripheral blood sample was provided by each donor, and peripheral blood mononuclear cells were used for TCR beta sequencing. The Qiagen DNeasy Blood Extraction Kit was used to extract genomic DNA from the blood cell samples. Turning to this clone: The antigen it binds to is not known.

The library came from the immunoSEQ multiplex PCR assay. The multiplex PCR relied on a mix of 60 forward primers for TCR Vbeta segments and 13 reverse primers for TCR Jbeta segments. A multiplex PCR assay on genomic DNA amplified the CDR3 region of rearranged TCR beta genes. The amplified TCR beta libraries were sequenced on the Illumina HiSeq System as 87-base-pair reads. As for how the authors treated the data: In a later analysis, 77 million or so unique TCR beta chains were counted across the 690 or so repertoires, and around 10 million of these chains were shared by at least two donors. A nearest-neighbor algorithm error-corrected the raw reads and collapsed the reads into unique sequences, merging closely related sequences to remove PCR and sequencing errors. To assign V, D and J gene segments, CDR3 sequences were aligned to IMGT reference sequences. Each retained sequence needed at least a six-nucleotide match to both a V gene segment and a J gene segment. Rearrangements were called productive when the CDR3 lacked stop codons and stayed in frame with V and J; all others were non-productive. Following IMGT convention, CDR3 was defined as the stretch from the second conserved V-encoded cysteine to the conserved J-encoded phenylalanine. The earlier analysis of about 610 of the donors excluded sequences that lacked an unambiguous match to a single V gene segment. An earlier analysis of 587 of the donors classified V segments as functional when productive rearrangements were above 56.7% and as segregating when the standard deviation between donors was above 5%. A statistical classification framework was built for diagnosing cytomegalovirus status from the catalog of TCR beta chain sequences. In a later analysis, TCR nucleotide sequences were compared against IMGT/GENE-DB human TR gene sequences so that V and J genes could be assigned. A later analysis assigned CDR3 sequences and most-parsimonious VDJ recombination scenarios with the TCRdist pipeline. In a later analysis, each TCR beta chain was defined by its CDR3 amino acid sequence together with its V-gene family, and reads lacking a unique V-gene family were excluded. To address suspected cross-contamination and a sequencing artifact, a later analysis removed 592 highly shared, low-generation-probability nucleotide sequences. In a later analysis, a clonal expansion index was calculated for each public chain from normalized within-repertoire ranks of inferred template counts. In a later analysis, generation probabilities were computed with a VDJ recombination model fitted to out-of-frame rearrangements, and the resulting probabilities were checked against IGoR. In a later analysis, TCR-TCR, TCR-HLA and TCR-CMV co-occurrence was scored with hypergeometric tests, and a repertoire-size bias correction was applied to TCR pairs. In a later analysis, false discovery rates were estimated by permuting HLA or CMV assignments 20 times. In a later analysis, co-occurring TCRs were grouped using DBSCAN, and TCRdist sequence similarity was added for clustering within HLA-allele-positive subsets. Co-occurrence clustering excluded repertoires with fewer than 30,000 or more than 120,000 public chains, plus five with anomalous nucleotide sharing. TCRdb mirrors the immuneACCESS table, restricted to in-frame sequences. Some clones are absent from its copies; in checked studies, under half trace to an unresolved V gene, and the reason for the others is unknown. The V and J calls and the clone size are those of that table, but D and trimming were determined from the DNA. For this sample, the table gives over 150,000 clones. The biggest ten clones account for about 0.74% of the sample.

CDR1 and CDR2, looked up from the germline V gene, are ENHRY and SYGVKD. The junction carries 6 bases between V and J, which are trimmed by 4 bases and 5 bases respectively. The CDR3 holds 13 amino acids from the cysteine to the phenylalanine. Left in the record is the CDR3 DNA by itself, 39 bases read in frame from the first base. The receptor was derived from a boy between 10 and 17 years old in good health and CMV-seronegative. The rearranged chain carries TRBV10-3 and TRBJ1-6, with no confident D gene call. The source material was PBMCs. The base sequence is TGTGCCATCAGTGGGAGAGATAATTCACCCCTCCACTTT. The resulting protein is CAISGRDNSPLHF.